The 26 T cell receptor beta chains in this list originate from one sample, sequenced in a study of T cell repertoires in cytomegalovirus infection. No antigen is known for these receptors. TCRdb recomputed calls from the reads with MiXCR, one row per CDR3 protein. The sample carries about 130,000 distinct CDR3 sequences, roughly a quarter recorded once. The sequenced material came from PBMCs, sequenced either directly or after in vitro stimulation (not recorded which). These receptors all stem from a human donor in good health (CMV status not recorded). Some clones in this sample may be carry-over from other donors' samples.

This clonotype was seen more than once but under ten times. J is TRBJ2-3 and V is TRBV9; D perhaps matches TRBD1 (5 bases). Germline V gives CDR1 SGDLS, CDR2 YYNGEE. This CDR3 is 15 amino acids long. Trimming took 2 bases from V and 4 from J, leaving 14 bases between them. The chain's CDR3 is CASSVRAVGPDTQYF. CDR3 nucleotide sequence: TGTGCCAGCAGCGTCAGGGCTGTTGGGCCAGATACGCAGTATTTT.

A few counts support this clonotype. The rearrangement links TRBV11-2 to TRBJ2-2; the match to TRBD1 covers 8 bases. V was clipped by 5 bases and J by 4 bases; unmatched bases: 9. The CDR3 has 16 residues. The germline V gene encodes CDR1 SGHAT and CDR2 FQNNGV. The CDR3 sequence is CASSPLGTGRTGELFF. For the CDR3, the DNA is TGTGCCAGCAGCCCACTTGGGACAGGACGCACCGGGGAGCTGTTTTTT.

This clonotype was counted only a few times. J is TRBJ1-6 and V is TRBV4-1; D gene ambiguous. V lost 0 bases and J lost 4, with 13 bases in between. Germline values: CDR1 MGHRA, CDR2 YSYEKL. The CDR3 is 17 residues long. The CDR3 region is CASSQDLSTAYNSPLHF. The CDR3 region has the DNA TGCGCCAGCAGCCAAGATTTATCTACAGCTTATAATTCACCCCTCCACTTT.

The genes are TRBV28 and TRBJ1-4; weak D call: TRBD1 (5 bases). The germline CDR1 and CDR2 sequences are MDHEN and SYDVKM. V was trimmed by 6 bases and J by 8 bases, leaving 16 bases between them. CDR3 size: 14 residues. CDR3 region: CASSVTTGREKLFF. The CDR3, as DNA: TGTGCCAGCAGCGTTACGACGGGACGGGAAAAACTGTTTTTT.

The J gene is TRBJ1-5, the V gene TRBV30, with 9 bases lining up with TRBD1. V shed 4 bases and J 2 bases; nucleotides not matched to a gene: 21. CDR3 length equals 20 residues. CDR1 and CDR2 from the germline V gene are GTSNPN and SVGIG (reference sequence). The CDR3 DNA reads TGTGCCTGGACCAAGGGTTCCGGGACAGGGATCTTGGTGGGCAATCAGCCCCAGCATTTT. It codes for CAWTKGSGTGILVGNQPQHF.

This clonotype was seen more than once but under ten times. The V gene is TRBV7-2, the J gene TRBJ2-5, with D perhaps given as TRBD1 or TRBD2 (5 bases each). The V end was cut by 6 bases, the J end by 3 bases, with 14 bases between. The CDR3 loop spans 14 amino acids. The germline gives CDR1 SGHTA, CDR2 FQGNSA. CDR3 residues: CASRGRATEETQYF. The CDR3 bases are TGTGCCAGCAGGGGGCGGGCTACCGAAGAGACCCAGTACTTC.

This rearrangement joins TRBV7-2 to TRBJ2-7; 12 bases map to TRBD2. This CDR3 region has 15 residues. CDR1 is SGHTA and CDR2 is FQGNSA in the germline V gene. V dropped 5 bases and J dropped 2; count of bases not matched to a gene: 4. CDR3 sequence reads: CASSTLAGGPYEQYV. In nucleotides, the CDR3 is TGTGCCAGCAGCACTCTAGCGGGAGGGCCCTACGAGCAGTACGTC.

A remark on this clonotype: Since a much larger clone is just one base distant, this may be a read error. The chain is built from TRBV7-2 and TRBJ2-1, with 12 bases identical to TRBD2. After removal of 2 bases from V and 7 bases from J, the junction contained 6 bases not matched to a gene. Germline V gene sequence: CDR1 SGHTA, CDR2 FQGNSA. CDR3 size: 16 residues. The CDR3 coding sequence is TGTACCAGCAGCTTAAAACTAGCGGGAGGTGCGAATGAGCAGTTCTTC. Its translation is CTSSLKLAGGANEQFF.

There are many counts of this clonotype. V is TRBV7-2 and J is TRBJ2-1; D gene ambiguous. V was clipped by 5 bases and J by 0 bases, with 14 bases between them. This CDR3 region has 16 residues. Looked up from germline, CDR1 is SGHTA and CDR2 is FQGNSA. In DNA form, the CDR3 reads TGTGCCAGCAGCCCGACGATTTCAAACTCCTACAATGAGCAGTTCTTC. Amino acids: CASSPTISNSYNEQFF.

J is TRBJ2-3 and V is TRBV2; 7 positions match TRBD2. The CDR3 contains 19 residues. Trimming at V came to 1 base and at J to 4 bases, leaving 17 bases not matched to a gene. The germline gives CDR1 SNHLY, CDR2 FYNNEI. The CDR3 spells CASSEDPPLASGAPDTQYF. The CDR3 region has the DNA TGTGCCAGCAGTGAAGATCCACCGTTGGCTAGCGGAGCCCCAGATACGCAGTATTTT.

This clonotype has only a few counts. The chain is built from TRBV19 and TRBJ2-1, with 9 nucleotides matching TRBD2. The trim removed 5 bases at V and 4 bases at J, leaving 12 bases unmatched. The CDR3 has 17 residues. Germline CDR1 reads LNHDA; CDR2 reads SQIVND (reference sequence). CDR3: CASSPPTAGGAYNEQFF. The CDR3, as DNA: TGTGCCAGTAGTCCCCCCACGGCGGGAGGGGCATACAATGAGCAGTTCTTC.

The rearrangement links TRBV30 to TRBJ2-1; 11 nucleotides agree with TRBD2. This CDR3 spans 16 amino acids. Germline CDR1 GTSNPN, CDR2 SVGIG (reference sequence). J was trimmed by 2 bases and V by 4 bases; bases with no gene match: 7. The CDR3 reads CAWNRLAGLTYNEQFF. CDR3 nucleotide sequence: TGTGCCTGGAATCGACTAGCGGGACTTACCTACAATGAGCAGTTCTTC.

This clonotype was seen a few times. The J gene is TRBJ1-4, the V gene TRBV6-1, with D unclear. The CDR3 consists of 14 residues. V lost 5 bases and J 0 bases, leaving 7 bases between the germline ends. Germline lookup yields CDR1 MNHNS and CDR2 SASEGT. The CDR3 is CASSYDATNEKLFF. CDR3 DNA sequence: TGTGCCAGCAGTTACGATGCAACTAATGAAAAACTGTTTTTT.

This chain links TRBV6-1 with TRBJ2-7; D tentatively reads TRBD1 or TRBD2 (6 bases each). The CDR3 is 15 residues long. Per germline, CDR1 MNHNS and CDR2 SASEGT. Trimming removed 2 bases from V and 5 bases from J, with 16 bases in between. The CDR3 loop is CASSELLGGFNEQYV. CDR3 sequence (DNA): TGTGCCAGCAGTGAACTACTGGGGGGCTTCAACGAGCAGTACGTC.

The chain employs TRBV6-2 or TRBV6-3 and TRBJ1-5, with D unresolved. Trimming cost V 0 bases and J 0 bases, with 12 bases left between them. Per the germline V gene, CDR1 is MNHEY and CDR2 is SVGEGT. The CDR3 contains 17 residues. In DNA form, the CDR3 reads TGTGCCAGCAGTTACTCTTCAACGCCGAATAGCAATCAGCCCCAGCATTTT. Translating it yields CASSYSSTPNSNQPQHF.

This clonotype was picked up many times. The chain uses TRBV7-8 and TRBJ1-4, with D unresolved. Germline CDR1 SGHVS, CDR2 FQNEAQ. This CDR3 region has 14 residues. V was cut by 2 bases and J by 7 bases, with 11 bases left in between. The chain's CDR3 is CASSLFEGGEKLFF. As DNA, the CDR3 is TGTGCCAGCAGCTTATTCGAGGGCGGTGAAAAACTGTTTTTT.

The chain has TRBV18 and TRBJ2-5; 8 bases are a match to TRBD2. The CDR3 is 15 amino acids. Germline-derived CDR1 and CDR2 are KGHSH and LQKENI. With 4 bases clipped from V and 5 bases from J, the junction kept 9 bases outside the gene matches. In DNA, the CDR3 is TGTGCCAGCTCACAGGAGAGCGGGAGCTGGGAGACCCAGTACTTC. This gives the protein CASSQESGSWETQYF.

The gene calls are TRBV28 and TRBJ2-7; 8 nucleotides agree with TRBD1. V lost 6 bases, J lost 4 bases, and 11 bases stayed unmatched. The germline V gene has CDR1 MDHEN and CDR2 SYDVKM. The CDR3 covers 15 residues. CDR3 in amino acids: CASRAFVTGGYEQYF. In nucleotides, the CDR3 is TGTGCCAGCAGAGCCTTTGTAACAGGGGGTTACGAGCAGTACTTC.

This clonotype was counted many times. The chain carries TRBV19 and TRBJ2-1; 9 positions match TRBD2. V lost 3 bases to trimming and J lost 10 bases; unmatched junction nucleotides: 10. Germline assignment: CDR1 LNHDA and CDR2 SQIVND (reference sequence). The CDR3 sequence is 15 residues long. The CDR3 DNA follows: TGTGCCAGTAGTATGTCTCGCGGGAGGGCCTGGGAGCAGTTCTTC. This gives the protein CASSMSRGRAWEQFF.

As for this clonotype: At one boundary the junction diverges from the germline segment, which might be a read error. The chain couples TRBV5-4 to TRBJ2-3; 9 nucleotides agree with TRBD2. CDR3 length: 14 amino acids. Per the germline V gene, CDR1 is SGHNT and CDR2 is YYREEE (reference sequence). The CDR3 coding sequence is TGTGCCAGCAGCCCCGGGACTAGCAAAGATACGCAGTATTTT. Protein: CASSPGTSKDTQYF.

A note on this clonotype: The CDR3 carries no conserved terminal phenylalanine or tryptophan, so it likely arises from a read error. The chain uses TRBV19 and TRBJ1-5, with D possibly being TRBD1 (5 bases). V lost 5 bases and J 3 bases, leaving 14 bases between the germline ends. The CDR3 extends over 15 amino acids. Per the germline V gene, CDR1 is LNHDA and CDR2 is SQIVND (reference sequence). The CDR3 DNA sequence: TGTGCCAGTAGTTTCCTTGGGGCCCTCAATCAGCCCCAGCATTTG. Protein sequence: CASSFLGALNQPQHL.

This clonotype was seen ten or more times. The chain carries TRBV6-2 or TRBV6-3 and TRBJ2-2; D might be TRBD2 (5 bases). The germline V gene has CDR1 MNHEY and CDR2 SVGEGT. The V gene lost 5 bases and the J gene lost 11 bases, with 15 bases spanning the gap. This CDR3 is 13 amino acids long. The CDR3 nucleotides read TGTGCCAGCAGTCCCCTTATTGAGGGAGAGCTGTTTTTT. Translated: CASSPLIEGELFF.

This sequence joins TRBV5-1 and TRBJ2-2, with TRBD2 matching 13 bases. There are 20 residues in the CDR3. J gave up 0 bases and V 0 bases, and 8 bases lay outside the gene matches. Per germline, CDR1 SGHRS and CDR2 YFSETQ. CDR3 nucleotides: TGCGCCAGCAGCTTGGGCCCTCGACTAGCGGGAGGATCGAACACCGGGGAGCTGTTTTTT. This encodes CASSLGPRLAGGSNTGELFF.

Note on this clonotype: A much larger clonotype is one base distant, so this may be a read error. The CDR3 end shows no conserved phenylalanine or tryptophan, and so a read error is likely. J is TRBJ2-2 and V is TRBV6-4; D is ambiguous. Deletions cut 2 bases from V and 3 bases from J, with 4 bases between. Germline CDR1 and CDR2: MRHNA and SNTAGT. The length of the CDR3 is 13 residues. In DNA, the CDR3 is TGTGCCAGCAGTGACAGGGACACCGGGGAGCTGTTTCTT. It codes for CASSDRDTGELFL.

This clonotype was detected only a few times. V is TRBV7-8 and J is TRBJ2-7; 8 nucleotides match TRBD1. The CDR3 sequence is 16 residues long. The V and J ends lost 5 bases and 1 base, in that order; junction bases with no gene match: 10. Germline lookup yields CDR1 SGHVS and CDR2 FQNEAQ. CDR3 in DNA: TGTGCCAGCAGCCCCGACAGGGGCGCTTCGTCCTACGAGCAGTACTTC. Residues: CASSPDRGASSYEQYF.

This clonotype was seen a single time. The V call is TRBV27, the J call TRBJ2-7; 7 positions agree with TRBD2. From germline, CDR1 is MNHEY and CDR2 SMNVEV (reference sequence). J lost 0 bases, V lost 8 bases, and 4 bases had no gene match. The CDR3 loop spans 13 amino acids. The CDR3 region has the DNA TGTGCCAGCGCCAGCGGGAACTCCTACGAGCAGTACTTC. Translated, it gives CASASGNSYEQYF.